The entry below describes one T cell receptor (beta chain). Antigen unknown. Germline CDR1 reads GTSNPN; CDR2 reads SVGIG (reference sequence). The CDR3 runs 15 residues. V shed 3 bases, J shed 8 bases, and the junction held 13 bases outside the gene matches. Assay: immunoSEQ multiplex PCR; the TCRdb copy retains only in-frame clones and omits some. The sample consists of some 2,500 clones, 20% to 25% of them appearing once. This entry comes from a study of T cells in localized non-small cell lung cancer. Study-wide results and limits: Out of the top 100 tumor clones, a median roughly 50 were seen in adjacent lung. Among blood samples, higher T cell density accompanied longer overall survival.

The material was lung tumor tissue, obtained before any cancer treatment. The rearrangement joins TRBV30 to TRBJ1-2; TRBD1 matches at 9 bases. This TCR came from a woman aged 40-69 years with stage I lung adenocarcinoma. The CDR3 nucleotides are TGTGCCTGGAGCGGGGGGACAGGGTTTGCTCTCGGCTACACCTTC. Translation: CAWSGGTGFALGYTF.